The source of this TCR beta chain is a study of blood T cell repertoires in COVID-19. Background on the study: The United States, Italy and Spain provided the acute and convalescent COVID-19 samples. T cells, B-cell-depleted T cells, or PBMCs supplied cDNA or gDNA.

Per the original methods: Nucleated cell number was recorded as an estimate derived from reference gene primer amplification. The method was immunoSEQ multiplex PCR; TCRdb's version includes in-frame clones alone and lacks a portion of them. For V, J and clone size, that table is used; D and trimming come from the DNA. The sample lists around 450,000 clones; about 89% were seen once. CDR1 is SGHNT, CDR2 YYREEE, per germline (reference sequence). The CDR3 runs to 15 residues. The V and J ends lost 4 bases and 0 bases, in that order; junction bases with no gene match: 4. This receptor was identified in a woman between 25 and 40 years old with acute or convalescent COVID-19. Sample: peripheral blood. This rearrangement joins TRBV5-4 to TRBJ2-3, with 8 nucleotides matching TRBD1. The CDR3 DNA reads TGTGCCAGCAGCCCGGGACAGGCGAGCACAGATACGCAGTATTTT. Translating it yields CASSPGQASTDTQYF. Combining the CDR3 with reference TRBV5-4 and TRBJ2-3 gives the whole variable domain ETGVTQSPTHLIKTRGQQVTLRCSSQSGHNTVSWYQQALGQGPQFIFQYYREEENGRGNFPPRFSGLQFPNYSSELNVNALELDDSALYLCASSPGQASTDTQYFGPGTRLTVL.